The clone carrying this T cell receptor beta chain came up once. The sample belongs to a study of blood T cell repertoires in COVID-19. Some clones are missing from TCRdb's copy, which holds only in-frame ones; the method was immunoSEQ multiplex PCR. Of a few hundred thousand clones listed, 80% to 90% are singletons. What was sequenced was PBMCs or T cells enriched from blood (not recorded which). The sequence was collected from a woman younger than 30 who had recovered from COVID-19.

The CDR3 nucleotides read TGTGCCACCAGCAGGGACAGGGTCGTAAGGGAAAAACTGTTTTTT. Translation gives CATSRDRVVREKLFF. The gene calls are TRBV15 and TRBJ1-4, with TRBD1 matching 8 bases. Trimming removed 3 bases from V and 8 bases from J; junction bases left unmatched: 8. CDR1 is LNHNV and CDR2 is YYDKDF in the germline V gene (reference sequence). This CDR3 is built from 15 residues.